What follows describes a single TCR beta chain. Relative to the germline gene, one junction end is altered; a read error may explain this. This sample was taken from a study of blood T cell repertoires in COVID-19. Study-level information: PBMCs, B-cell-depleted T cells, or T cells provided the cDNA or gDNA that made up the material.

Germline lookup yields CDR1 MNHEY and CDR2 SVGAGI. This CDR3 contains 13 residues. The data were produced by immunoSEQ multiplex PCR, yet TCRdb's version contains in-frame clones alone and is incomplete. The data show around 420,000 clones, 88% seen once. Enrollees, about 18 to 95 years old, lived in around 23 US areas. Categorization into cohorts depended on clinical history that participants reported. The V and J genes are TRBV6-5 and TRBJ2-7; TRBD1 matches 9 bases. Specimen: PBMCs or T cells enriched from blood (not recorded which). The TCR comes from a woman aged 40-49 years with acute COVID-19. The CDR3 protein is CASRRPVKGQGCF. The CDR3 DNA is TGTGCCAGCAGACGACCCGTAAAGGGACAGGGATGCTTC.